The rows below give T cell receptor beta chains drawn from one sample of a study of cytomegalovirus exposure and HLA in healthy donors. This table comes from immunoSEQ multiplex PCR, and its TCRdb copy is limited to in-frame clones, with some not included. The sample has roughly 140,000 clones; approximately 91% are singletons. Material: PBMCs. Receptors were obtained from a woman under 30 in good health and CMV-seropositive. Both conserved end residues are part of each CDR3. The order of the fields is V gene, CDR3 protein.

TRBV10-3	CAISESSGRNEQFF
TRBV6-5	CASSWKREGSYEQYF
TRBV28	CASSLLVAGDGEQFF
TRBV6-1	CASSESGGSNQPQHF
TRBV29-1	CSVMTGNTGELFF
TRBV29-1	CSVVRGFYGYTF
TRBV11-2	CASSLADEQFF
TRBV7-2	CASSLSSSSYNEQFF
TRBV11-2	CATNPVYGRTEAFF
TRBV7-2	CASSSGSYNEQFF
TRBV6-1	CASTEGRTQVF
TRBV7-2	CASSNPGLAGGRLYEQYF
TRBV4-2	CASSQDSGAGGYREQYF
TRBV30	CAWSTRGSDEQYF
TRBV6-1	CASSEGQGYTF
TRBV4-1	CASSQVDAGNQPQHF
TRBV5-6	CASSPGTSAYNEQFF
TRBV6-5	CASSRASSYEQYF
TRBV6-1	CASSLEREYEQFF
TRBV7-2	CASSLLLAGGGETQYF
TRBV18	CASSIMNTEAFF
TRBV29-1	CSVKEAGQPQHF
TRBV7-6	CASSLAGAYEQYF
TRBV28	CASSLGTHNYGYTF
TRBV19	CASSIDRSLGYTF
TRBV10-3	CAIDGGDTQYF
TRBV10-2	CASSPFAGAPDNEQFF
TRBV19	CASRLGGTAPYEQYF
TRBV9	CASSVRDRSYEQYF
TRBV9	CASSVVPGGETQYF
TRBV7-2	CASSIRDRGAYEQYF
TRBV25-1	CASNGAGGNTIYF
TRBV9	CASSEGDRGTPKDTQYF
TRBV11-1	CASSFRDGTEAFF
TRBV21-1	CASSTNARARAVETQYF
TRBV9	CASSVSSTAYEQYF
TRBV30	CAWNLGQSYEQYF
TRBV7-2	CASSLDRGGTRPQHF
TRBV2	CASRRAGGQDTQYF
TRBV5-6	CASSYRDTGELFF
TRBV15	CATSGGAGRNEQFF
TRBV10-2	CASRASGPSNEQFF
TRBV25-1	CASSGLAGVLNTQYF
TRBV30	CAYLLGGVEAFF
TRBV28	CASSLYPPKGGPEAFF
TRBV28	CASKPDRGYDQPQHF
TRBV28	CASSPGPRGTQYF
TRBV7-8	CASSLGAYTEAFF
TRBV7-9	CASSSTGTSSYEQYF
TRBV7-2	CASSLVISSGGELFF
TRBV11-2	CASSLEAGGPYEQYF
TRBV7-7	CASSSRAGGLIGEQFF
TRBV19	CASSTAGGAGGYTF
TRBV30	CAWSPIWGSGPNNEQFF
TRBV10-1	CASSSSSGVPYEQYF
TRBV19	CASSVTGTGLSTDTQYF
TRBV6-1	CASGRTSGIGNEQFF
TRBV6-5	CASTRAGGSAFF
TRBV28	CASSSTGVGANVLTF
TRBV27	CASSPSRGSWIDTQYF